The 5 T cell receptor beta chains given below trace back to one sample, sequenced in a study of low-dose radiotherapy and immunotherapy resistance in tumors (dated by TCRdb to 2022 to 2024). Sequencing was carried out with an Illumina HiSeq 2500. First-strand cDNA was synthesized with Superscript III and a set of TRAV- and TRBV-specific primers, covering both TCRalpha and TCRbeta chains. TCRs were amplified for 15 to 20 PCR cycles with Phusion, using a constant-region primer paired with the adapter attached to the V primers. The public reads were run again by TCRdb, first through fastp at Q25 and then through MiXCR, and only productive beta chains were kept. Each entry is one CDR3 protein sequence, shown with its most common DNA and genes. The sample contains 59,000 or so distinct CDR3 sequences, 26% of them found a single time. Of the sample, about 6.6% falls within the top ten clones. The label giving this sample's time point can be read as: before trial treatment.

The input for sequencing was PBMCs, taken before treatment. These receptors all stem from a male donor with rectosigmoid adenocarcinoma.

This clonotype was recorded many times. The chain uses TRBV28 and TRBJ2-2, with 9 bases lining up with TRBD2. Germline assignment: CDR1 MDHEN and CDR2 SYDVKM. The CDR3 runs 19 residues. The V and J ends lost 2 bases and 1 base, in that order; junction bases with no gene match: 11. CDR3 sequence reads: CASSLIPSGSGGNTGELFF. Written as DNA, the CDR3 is TGTGCCAGCAGTTTAATCCCCTCGGGTAGCGGGGGGAACACCGGGGAGCTGTTTTTT.

Points on this clonotype: Given a much more abundant clone one base away, this may be a read error. The chain recombines TRBV20-1 with TRBJ2-1; the match to TRBD1 covers 7 bases. CDR3 length: 14 amino acids. Trimming took 6 bases from V and 13 from J; bases not matched to a gene: 18. CDR1 and CDR2 from the germline V gene are DFQATT and SNEGSKA (reference sequence). The CDR3 sequence is CSAPPGQLQETQFF. The CDR3 nucleotides read TGCAGTGCGCCTCCGGGACAGCTACAAGAGACCCAGTTCTTC.

This clonotype was found many times. The gene calls are TRBV5-6 and TRBJ1-4; D gene ambiguous. This CDR3 is 13 amino acids long. The germline V and J ends were trimmed by 0 bases and 7 bases, with 7 bases remaining between them. Germline-derived CDR1 and CDR2 are SGHDT and YYEEEE. Here the CDR3 reads CASSLDGVEKLFF. CDR3 DNA: TGTGCCAGCAGCTTGGATGGAGTTGAAAAACTGTTTTTT.

At least ten counts were recorded for this clonotype. This chain joins TRBV20-1 and TRBJ2-7; 8 nucleotides align to TRBD2. The CDR3 has 14 residues. The V gene's germline CDR1 is DFQATT and CDR2 SNEGSKA (reference sequence). The J segment lost 6 bases and the V segment lost 5 bases, leaving 12 bases of the junction unmatched. This CDR3 reads CSAGPGFAGGEQYF. The DNA for the CDR3 is TGCAGTGCTGGCCCCGGTTTTGCGGGAGGCGAGCAGTACTTC.

This clonotype came up many times. The chain links TRBV5-1 to TRBJ1-2; D might be TRBD1 (5 bases). Germline lookup yields CDR1 SGHRS and CDR2 YFSETQ. V lost 4 bases, J lost 2 bases, and 15 bases lay in between. CDR3 length: 15 residues. The CDR3 spells CASSPPTTENYGYTF. The CDR3 nucleotides are TGCGCCAGCAGCCCCCCGACGACAGAAAACTATGGCTACACCTTC. The whole variable domain, remainder taken from reference TRBV5-1 and TRBJ1-2, is KAGVTQTPRYLIKTRGQQVTLSCSPISGHRSVSWYQQTPGQGLQFLFEYFSETQRNKGNFPGRFSGRQFSNSRSEMNVSTLELGDSALYLCASSPPTTENYGYTFGSGTRLTVV.